The text below deals with one T cell receptor (beta chain). This clonotype was seen more than once but under ten times. This clone's antigen is unknown. No qualities accompany the bases; no much larger clone lies one base away. This entry is derived from a study of regulatory T cells in long-lasting Graves disease (dated by TCRdb to the early 2020s). About the study as a whole: Persistent Graves' disease was defined as antithyroid drug treatment for over 5 years with persistently positive TSH receptor autoantibodies. The study was registered as a clinical trial and conducted in China. Patients with persistent Graves' disease were compared with patients with newly diagnosed Graves' disease using TCR sequencing and RNA sequencing of peripheral blood. A total of 33 samples underwent TCR sequencing, from some 13 patients with persistent Graves' disease and some 20 patients with newly diagnosed Graves' disease. In the clinical cohort, patients with persistent Graves' disease had used antithyroid drugs for an average of about 10.3 years. Overall study results and their limits: Only the TCR beta chain was sequenced and analyzed. More public clonotypes were shared among persistent patients (2,741) than among newly diagnosed patients (roughly 1,000). Because the primary lesion, thyroid tissue, could not be accessed, the study looked at peripheral blood alone. Preferential use of TRBV28, TRBJ1-2 and TRBJ2-5 was observed in persistent disease, whereas TRBV20-1 and TRBJ2-1 were favored in newly diagnosed disease. The authors acknowledged the small sample size as a limitation that may reduce accuracy. Compared with newly diagnosed patients, patients with persistent Graves' disease had lower TCR Shannon entropy and fewer highly expanded clones, which suggests clonal expansion.

The time point label of this sample denotes: persistent/refractory GD, antithyroid drugs over 5 years with positive TRAb. For both TCR sequencing and RNA sequencing, RNA was extracted from PBMCs using TRIzol. The diagnosis of Graves' disease was made according to American Thyroid Association guidelines. Patients for the study were recruited at an endocrinology department in Xi'an, China. Each patient gave approximately 9 milliliters of peripheral blood, collected in an EDTA anticoagulant tube. PBMCs were isolated by Ficoll Paque Plus density gradient separation without further T cell sorting. RNA quality was checked with an Agilent 2100 Bioanalyzer and agarose gel, and concentration with a NanoDrop 2000. Libraries were made using multiplex PCR. Sequencer: Illumina HiSeq 4000. TCR beta libraries were built with iRepertoire HTBI primers and Arm-PCR amplification of CDR3 regions. Gel purification was performed on PCR products prior to sequencing. Per the original workflow: A total of roughly 58 TRBV and some 15 TRBJ segments were identified across samples and were used for gene usage analysis of CDR3 amino acid clonotypes. COPE and FqMerger were used to merge the filtered high-quality paired reads into contigs. BLAST was used to align contigs to IMGT TRBV, TRBD and TRBJ reference genes, with CDR3 defined following IMGT. Highly expanded clones were defined as clonotypes with a frequency above 0.1%. Shannon entropy was used to measure repertoire diversity, and the Gini coefficient was used to measure V-J evenness. Public clonotypes were defined as clonotypes shared by more than one individual. TCRdb cleaned the public reads at Q25 with fastp, built clones with MiXCR and kept in-frame beta chains. Entries that share a CDR3 protein sequence are merged under the most common genes and DNA. The V and J calls come from TCRdb's annotation, not from the publication. Within this sample are about 430,000 distinct CDR3 sequences, with 20% to 25% of them counted one time only. Roughly an eighth of the sample is taken by the ten largest.

V is reduced by 0 bases and J by 1 base, leaving a spacing of 6 bases between them. CDR1 and CDR2 were assigned from the germline V gene (reference sequence) as SEHNR and FQNEAQ. The CDR3 covers 15 residues, taking in both the cysteine and the phenylalanine. The read is trimmed to its CDR3 DNA, 45 bases read in frame from base 1. The sequence links TRBV7-9 to TRBJ2-2; the best D guess is TRBD2, with 5 bases matching. This material consisted of peripheral blood mononuclear cells (PBMCs), taken when the disease was refractory, from a patient treated with antithyroid drugs. The TCR comes from a female donor with Graves disease. The CDR3 reads as follows: CASSLAGRNTGELFF. The nucleotide sequence is given as TGTGCCAGCAGCTTAGCGGGGAGGAACACCGGGGAGCTGTTTTTT.